This T cell receptor (beta chain) was obtained from a study of blood T cell repertoires in COVID-19. The wider study: From T cells, B-cell-depleted T cells, or PBMCs came the material, which was cDNA or gDNA.

V lost 5 bases, J lost 1 base, and 11 bases lay in between. This CDR3 spans 14 amino acids. CDR1 and CDR2 from the germline V gene are WSHSY and SAAADI. Assay: immunoSEQ multiplex PCR; the TCRdb copy retains only in-frame clones and omits some. Seen here are around 280,000 clones, about nine tenths observed once, and the top ten hold around 11%. In Seattle, patients joined the study during active infection and were tracked longitudinally. The chain couples TRBV10-2 to TRBJ1-2; D unresolved. The material sequenced was peripheral blood. This clonotype was sampled from a woman aged 30 to 39 with COVID-19, enrolled during active disease. The CDR3 DNA is TGCGCCAGCAGTTTAAATTTTCTTAACTATGGCTACACCTTC. Residues: CASSLNFLNYGYTF.